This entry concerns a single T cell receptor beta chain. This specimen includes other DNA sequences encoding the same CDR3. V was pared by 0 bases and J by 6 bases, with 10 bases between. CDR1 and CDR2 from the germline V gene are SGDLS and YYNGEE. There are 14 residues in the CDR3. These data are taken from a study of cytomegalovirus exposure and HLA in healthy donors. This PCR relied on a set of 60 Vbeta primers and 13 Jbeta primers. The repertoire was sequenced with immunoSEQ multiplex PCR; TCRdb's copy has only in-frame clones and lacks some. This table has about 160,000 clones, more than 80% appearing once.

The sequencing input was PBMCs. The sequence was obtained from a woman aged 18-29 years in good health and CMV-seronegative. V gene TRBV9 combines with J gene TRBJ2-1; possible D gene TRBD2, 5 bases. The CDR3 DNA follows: TGTGCCAGCAGCGTAGACGGACTGGGCAATGAGCAGTTCTTC. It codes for CASSVDGLGNEQFF.